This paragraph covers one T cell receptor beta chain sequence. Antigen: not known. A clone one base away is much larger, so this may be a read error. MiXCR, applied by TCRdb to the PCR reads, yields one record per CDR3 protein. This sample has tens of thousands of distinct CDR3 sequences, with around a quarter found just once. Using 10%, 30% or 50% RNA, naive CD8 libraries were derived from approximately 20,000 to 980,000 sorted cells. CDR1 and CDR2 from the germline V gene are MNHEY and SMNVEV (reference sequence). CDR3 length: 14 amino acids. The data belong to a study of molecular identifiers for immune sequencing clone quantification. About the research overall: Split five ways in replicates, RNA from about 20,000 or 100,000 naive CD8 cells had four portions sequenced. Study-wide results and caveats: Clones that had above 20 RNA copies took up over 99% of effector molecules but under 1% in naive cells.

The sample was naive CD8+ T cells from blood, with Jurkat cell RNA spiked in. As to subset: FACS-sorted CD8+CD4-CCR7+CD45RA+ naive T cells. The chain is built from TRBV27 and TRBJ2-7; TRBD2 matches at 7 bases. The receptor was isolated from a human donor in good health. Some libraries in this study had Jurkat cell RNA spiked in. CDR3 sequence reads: CASGFWGGSYEQYF. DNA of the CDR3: TGTGCCAGCGGTTTCTGGGGGGGGTCCTACGAGCAGTACTTC.